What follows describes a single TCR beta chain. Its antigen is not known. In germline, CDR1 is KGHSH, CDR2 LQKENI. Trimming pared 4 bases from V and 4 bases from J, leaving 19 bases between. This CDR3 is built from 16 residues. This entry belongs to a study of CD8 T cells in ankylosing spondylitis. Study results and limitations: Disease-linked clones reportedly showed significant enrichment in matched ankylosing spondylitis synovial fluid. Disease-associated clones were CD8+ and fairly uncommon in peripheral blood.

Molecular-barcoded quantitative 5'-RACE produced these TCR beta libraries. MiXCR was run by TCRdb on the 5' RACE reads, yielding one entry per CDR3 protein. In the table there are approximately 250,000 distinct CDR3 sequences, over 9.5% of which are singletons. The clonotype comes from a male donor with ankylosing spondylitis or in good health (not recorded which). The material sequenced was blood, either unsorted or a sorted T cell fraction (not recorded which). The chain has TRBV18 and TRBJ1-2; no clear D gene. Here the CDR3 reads CASSLTTQNPAYGYTF. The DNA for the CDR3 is TGTGCCAGCTCACTCACTACTCAGAATCCGGCCTATGGCTACACCTTC.